Described below is a single TCR beta chain sequence and its context. The data were taken from a study of T cells in Graves' hyperthyroidism and ophthalmopathy. Study summary: Before treatment of any kind, peripheral blood was taken at initial diagnosis.

Subjects aged 18 to 65 presented with newly diagnosed hyperthyroidism of less than 2 months' duration. The PBMCs studied were ones that came from roughly 9.1 ml fresh peripheral blood. The CDR3 runs 13 residues. Germline CDR1 reads ENHRY; CDR2 reads SYGVKD. V shed 8 bases, J shed 8 bases, and the junction held 7 bases outside the gene matches. Amplified TCR beta CDR3 regions came from RNA transcripts. The HTBI primer set drove a first-round RT-PCR of the TCR CDR3. MiXCR was run by TCRdb on the multiplex PCR reads, yielding one entry per CDR3 protein. The sample holds roughly 710,000 distinct CDR3 sequences; about a third are singletons and the top ten take around a third.

This TCR was recovered from a woman aged 40 to 55 with Graves' hyperthyroidism. Sequenced sample: blood. The V gene is TRBV10-3, the J gene TRBJ1-5; 9 bases line up with TRBD1. The CDR3 protein is CAILGGDREPQHF. The CDR3 nucleotides read TGTGCCATCCTGGGCGGGGACAGGGAGCCCCAGCATTTT.